This T cell receptor beta chain was retrieved from a study of Graves' ophthalmopathy and Graves' hyperthyroidism. The source of the PBMCs was roughly 10 ml of fresh peripheral blood. The CDR3 has 18 amino acids. V lost 1 base, J lost 5 bases, and 24 bases lay in between. Germline-derived CDR1 and CDR2 are SGHRS and YFSETQ. CDR3 regions of TCR beta were amplified from RNA transcripts. RT-PCR was first run with HTBI primers, then multiplex PCR in a second round. TCRdb redid the calling of the multiplex PCR reads with MiXCR, one entry per CDR3 protein. The sample has approximately 500,000 distinct CDR3 sequences; roughly 14% are singletons. Findings and limits, study-wide: For separating ophthalmopathy from stable hyperthyroidism, a 13-signature model gave approximately 90% sensitivity and roughly 77% specificity. Most clonotypes expanded in thyroid above 0.001 frequency were present in blood too.

In this sample, this clonotype turned up many times. Its antigen is not known. The J gene is TRBJ1-1, the V gene TRBV5-1; tentative D call: TRBD1 (6 bases). This receptor was taken from a woman aged 25 to 39 with Graves' ophthalmopathy. The material sequenced was blood. The CDR3 nucleotides are TGCGCCAGCAGCTTGTTACTCCGGGACATAAAAACAGGGACTGAAGCTTTCTTT. This sequence encodes CASSLLLRDIKTGTEAFF.